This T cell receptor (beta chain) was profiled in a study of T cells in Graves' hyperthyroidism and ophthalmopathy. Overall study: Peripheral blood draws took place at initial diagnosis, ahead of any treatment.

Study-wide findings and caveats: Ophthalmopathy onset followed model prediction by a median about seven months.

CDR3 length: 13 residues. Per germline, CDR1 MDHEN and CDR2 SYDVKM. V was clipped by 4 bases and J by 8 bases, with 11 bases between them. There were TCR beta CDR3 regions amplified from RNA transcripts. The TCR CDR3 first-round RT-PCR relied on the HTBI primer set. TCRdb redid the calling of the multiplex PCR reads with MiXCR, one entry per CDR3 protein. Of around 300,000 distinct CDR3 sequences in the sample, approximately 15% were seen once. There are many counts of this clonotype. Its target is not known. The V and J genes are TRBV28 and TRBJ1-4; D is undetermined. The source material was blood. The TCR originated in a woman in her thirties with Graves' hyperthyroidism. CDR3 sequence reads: CASSSGREEKLFF. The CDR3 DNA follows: TGTGCCAGCAGTTCTGGTAGGGAGGAAAAACTGTTTTTT.